The source of this T cell receptor (beta chain) is a study of blood T cell repertoires in COVID-19. V was clipped by 0 bases and J by 7 bases, with 10 bases between them. There are 15 residues in the CDR3. Germline V gene lookup returns CDR1 KGHSH and CDR2 LQKENI. The data were produced by immunoSEQ multiplex PCR, yet TCRdb's version contains in-frame clones alone and is incomplete. The table lists about 75,000 clones, 88% of them singletons, with about 21% in the top ten. This receptor was obtained from a human donor in a cohort sampled during active COVID-19. The rearrangement uses TRBV18 and TRBJ1-6; D is possibly TRBD1 (6 bases). Sequencing was performed on peripheral blood. DNA for the CDR3: TGTGCCAGCTCACCACCGGCGGGGGCGAATTCACCCCTCCACTTT. Its translation is CASSPPAGANSPLHF.